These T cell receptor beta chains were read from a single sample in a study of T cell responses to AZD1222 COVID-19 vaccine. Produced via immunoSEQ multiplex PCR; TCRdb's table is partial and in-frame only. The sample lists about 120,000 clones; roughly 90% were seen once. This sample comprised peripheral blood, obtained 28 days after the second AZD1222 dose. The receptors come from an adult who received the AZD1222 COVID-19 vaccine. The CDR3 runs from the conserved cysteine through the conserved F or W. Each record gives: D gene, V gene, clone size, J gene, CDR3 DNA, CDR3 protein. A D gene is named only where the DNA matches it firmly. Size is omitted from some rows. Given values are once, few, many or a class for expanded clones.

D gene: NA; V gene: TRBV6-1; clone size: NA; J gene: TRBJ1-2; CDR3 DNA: TGTGCCAGCAGTGAAGCGCTTCGTAGGACGGTCTATGGCTACACCTTC; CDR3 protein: CASSEALRRTVYGYTF
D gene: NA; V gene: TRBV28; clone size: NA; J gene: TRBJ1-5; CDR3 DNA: TGTGCCAGCAGTAATCAGGGGACCAGCAATCAGCCCCAGCATTTT; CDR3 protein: CASSNQGTSNQPQHF
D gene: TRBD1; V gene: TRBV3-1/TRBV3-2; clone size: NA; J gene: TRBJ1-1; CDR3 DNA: TGTGCCAGCAGCCAAGGACAGGGGGCCACTGAAGCTTTCTTT; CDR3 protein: CASSQGQGATEAFF
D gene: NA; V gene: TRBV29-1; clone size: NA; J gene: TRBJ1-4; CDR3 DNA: TGCAGCGTTGTTGACAGGTCGGAAAAACTGTTTTTT; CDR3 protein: CSVVDRSEKLFF
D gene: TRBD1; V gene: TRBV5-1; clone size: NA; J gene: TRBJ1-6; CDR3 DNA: TGCGCCAGCAGCTTGGACGGACAGGGGAATAATTCACCCCTCCACTTT; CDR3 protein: CASSLDGQGNNSPLHF
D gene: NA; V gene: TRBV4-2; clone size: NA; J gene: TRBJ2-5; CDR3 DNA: TGTGCCAGCAGCGGGAGGACAGGCGGAGGGGAGACCCAGTACTTC; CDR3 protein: CASSGRTGGGETQYF
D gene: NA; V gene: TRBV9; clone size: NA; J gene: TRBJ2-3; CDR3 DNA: TGTGCCAGCAGCCTAGGGGTGGGCACAGATACGCAGTATTTT; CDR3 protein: CASSLGVGTDTQYF
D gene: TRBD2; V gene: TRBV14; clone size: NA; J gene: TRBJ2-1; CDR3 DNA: TGTGCCAGCAGCCAATTCTCAGCGGGAGTGAATGAGCAGTTCTTC; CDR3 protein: CASSQFSAGVNEQFF
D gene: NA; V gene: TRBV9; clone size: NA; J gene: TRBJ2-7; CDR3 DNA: TGTGCCAGCAGCGTAGGGGTAGAGCAGTACTTC; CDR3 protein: CASSVGVEQYF
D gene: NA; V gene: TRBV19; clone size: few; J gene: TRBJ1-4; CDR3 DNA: TGTGCCAGTAGTATTAGGGCAGGGACTTTGGAAAAACTGTTTTTT; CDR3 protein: CASSIRAGTLEKLFF
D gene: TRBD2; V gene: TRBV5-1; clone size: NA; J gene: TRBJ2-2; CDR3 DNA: TGCGCCAGCAGCTTGGGGCTGGCGGGAGGGCTGAACACCGGGGAGCTGTTTTTT; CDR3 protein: CASSLGLAGGLNTGELFF
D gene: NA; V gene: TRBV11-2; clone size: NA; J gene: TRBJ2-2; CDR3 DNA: TGTGCCAGCAGTGATAAAGGGGGGAACACCGGGGAGCTGTTTTTT; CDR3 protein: CASSDKGGNTGELFF
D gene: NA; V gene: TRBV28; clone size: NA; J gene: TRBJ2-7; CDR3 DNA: TGTGCCAGCAGCGTGTCCTTCGAGCAGTACTTC; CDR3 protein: CASSVSFEQYF
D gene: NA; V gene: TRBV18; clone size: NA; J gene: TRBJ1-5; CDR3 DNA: TGTGCCAGCTCGCCAACAGGGAATAGCAATCAGCCCCAGCATTTT; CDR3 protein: CASSPTGNSNQPQHF
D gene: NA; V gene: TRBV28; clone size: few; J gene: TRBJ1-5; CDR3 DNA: TGTGCCAGCAGGTTGTTTTTACAGGGCAATCAGCCCCAGCATTTT; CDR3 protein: CASRLFLQGNQPQHF